One and the same sample provided the 30 T cell receptor beta chains below, sequenced in a study of early T cells in non-severe SARS-CoV-2 infection. TCRdb fed the 5' RACE reads into MiXCR, producing one record per CDR3 protein. Of more than 80,000 distinct CDR3 sequences listed, approximately 11% are singletons. The sample consisted of whole blood. These receptors were taken from an adult who was a healthcare worker with PCR-confirmed SARS-CoV-2 infection or an uninfected control (not recorded which).

This clonotype was seen a few times. J is TRBJ2-1 and V is TRBV5-6; D is perhaps TRBD2 (6 bases). This CDR3 comprises 15 residues. CDR1 is SGHDT and CDR2 is YYEEEE in the germline V gene. Trimming removed 3 bases from V and 3 bases from J, with 13 bases in between. In nucleotides, the CDR3 is TGTGCCAGCAGCTGGGGGGTCGCCCTCTACAATGAGCAGTTCTTC. It codes for CASSWGVALYNEQFF.

This chain uses TRBV9 with TRBJ1-1; D remains ambiguous. In germline, CDR1 is SGDLS, CDR2 YYNGEE. There are 13 residues in the CDR3. V lost 1 base to trimming and J lost 3 bases, with 7 bases between them. CDR3 residues: CASSVSGDTEAFF. CDR3 DNA sequence: TGTGCCAGCAGCGTATCGGGTGACACTGAAGCTTTCTTT.

A few counts support this clonotype. This rearrangement joins TRBV12-3 or TRBV12-4 to TRBJ2-7; 10 bases fit TRBD1. The CDR3 runs 19 residues. The trim removed 5 bases at V and 0 bases at J, leaving 16 bases unmatched. CDR3 DNA: TGTGCCAGCAGTACGTCCCTGGGGGACAGGGGACGAAGCTCCTACGAGCAGTACTTC. It encodes CASSTSLGDRGRSSYEQYF.

The table lists this clonotype with many counts. J is TRBJ1-2 and V is TRBV2; perhaps TRBD1 as D (5 bases). Per the germline V gene, CDR1 is SNHLY and CDR2 is FYNNEI. V gave up 5 bases and J gave up 8 bases, with 15 bases separating them. CDR3 size: 13 residues. In DNA, the CDR3 is TGTGCCAGCAGTAAAAGTTGGGGGAGGGGCTACACCTTC. As protein: CASSKSWGRGYTF.

The chain recombines TRBV7-7 with TRBJ1-1; TRBD1 is a possible D gene (5 bases). The germline gives CDR1 SSHAT, CDR2 FNYEAQ (reference sequence). There are 13 residues in the CDR3. The V and J ends lost 6 bases and 5 bases respectively, with 13 bases between them. The CDR3 bases are TGTGCCAGCAGTCCGGACATGCTTACTGAAGCTTTCTTT. Translated: CASSPDMLTEAFF.

This clonotype occurred many times. The V and J genes are TRBV27 and TRBJ2-7; a weak D match, TRBD1 (6 bases). Trimming took off 5 bases at V and 9 bases at J, with 14 bases between the two ends. CDR3 size: 12 residues. Looked up from germline, CDR1 is MNHEY and CDR2 is SMNVEV (reference sequence). Here the CDR3 DNA reads TGTGCCAGCAGTACTCAGGGGTTCGGGCAGTACTTC. This sequence encodes CASSTQGFGQYF.

There are a few counts of this clonotype. V gene TRBV12-5 combines with J gene TRBJ2-3; 12 positions match TRBD2. Germline lookup yields CDR1 LGHNT and CDR2 FRNRAP. The V segment lost 2 bases and the J segment 4 bases; nucleotides outside the gene matches: 13. The CDR3 length is 19 residues. The chain's CDR3 is CASGLRPSGRDVRADTQYF. As DNA, the CDR3 is TGTGCTAGTGGTTTGCGGCCTAGCGGGAGGGACGTTCGCGCAGATACGCAGTATTTT.

This clonotype has just a few counts. J is TRBJ1-6 and V is TRBV18, with D maybe TRBD1 (5 bases). V was cut by 3 bases and J by 9 bases, with 12 bases left in between. The CDR3 is made up of 14 amino acids. From germline, CDR1 is KGHSH and CDR2 LQKENI. In DNA form, the CDR3 reads TGTGCCAGCTCACCGGGGGGTCGGCGTTCACCCCTCCACTTT. It specifies CASSPGGRRSPLHF.

In this sample, this clonotype turned up many times. The chain combines TRBV29-1 with TRBJ1-1; D is possibly TRBD1 (5 bases). V lost 3 bases and J 7 bases, leaving 12 bases between the germline ends. CDR3 length: 12 amino acids. Per germline, CDR1 SQVTM and CDR2 ANQGSEA. CDR3 amino acids: CSVDRERSEAFF. As DNA, the CDR3 is TGCAGCGTTGACAGGGAGCGCAGTGAAGCTTTCTTT.

This clonotype appeared many times. The V call is TRBV6-5, the J call TRBJ2-7, with no clear D. V gave up 0 bases and J gave up 2 bases, with 5 bases separating them. Germline V gene sequence: CDR1 MNHEY, CDR2 SVGAGI. This CDR3 has 13 residues. The CDR3 DNA reads TGTGCCAGCAGTTACTCAGGGACCTACGAGCAGTACTTC. It is translated as CASSYSGTYEQYF.

This clonotype was counted many times. The chain has TRBV3-1 and TRBJ1-1, with a tentative D call TRBD1 (6 bases). Looked up from germline, CDR1 is LGHDT and CDR2 is YNNKEL (reference sequence). The CDR3 covers 15 residues. V gave up 3 bases and J gave up 5 bases, with 16 bases separating them. The CDR3 reads CASSHGAGAWTEAFF. CDR3 DNA: TGTGCCAGCAGCCACGGGGCGGGGGCTTGGACTGAAGCTTTCTTT.

This clonotype was counted only a few times. The J gene is TRBJ1-2, the V gene TRBV18, with unresolved D. The V end lost 6 bases, the J end lost 2 bases, and 16 bases lay between the germline ends. The CDR3 extends over 15 amino acids. Germline lookup yields CDR1 KGHSH and CDR2 LQKENI. The CDR3 DNA is TGTGCCAGCTCCTTCGTGGAGGGCGGGAACTATGGCTACACCTTC. It encodes CASSFVEGGNYGYTF.

The chain joins TRBV7-8 to TRBJ2-2; 9 nucleotides align to TRBD1. Germline values: CDR1 SGHVS, CDR2 FQNEAQ. The V gene end was trimmed by 5 bases and the J gene end by 5 bases; junction bases not matched to a gene: 9. This CDR3 is built from 16 residues. This CDR3 is CASSRGQGRMTGELFF. In DNA form, the CDR3 reads TGTGCCAGCAGCCGGGGACAGGGTAGAATGACCGGGGAGCTGTTTTTT.

This clonotype was detected only a few times. This chain connects TRBV7-9 to TRBJ2-7; D not resolved. V gave up 6 bases and J gave up 2 bases, with 17 bases separating them. Per germline, CDR1 SEHNR and CDR2 FQNEAQ (reference sequence). The CDR3 consists of 15 residues. CDR3 protein: CASSPPGLGPYEQYF. The CDR3 nucleotides are TGTGCCAGCAGTCCTCCCGGGCTCGGGCCCTACGAGCAGTACTTC.

This clonotype showed up many times. The chain combines TRBV20-1 with TRBJ2-2; D remains unclear. Germline CDR1 is DFQATT and CDR2 is SNEGSKA (reference sequence). V shed 0 bases and J shed 7 bases, with 9 bases lying between them. The CDR3 covers 13 residues. The CDR3 nucleotides read TGCAGTGCTAGAGACCTGGTGGGCGGGGAGCTGTTTTTT. The encoded protein is CSARDLVGGELFF.

V gene TRBV20-1 combines with J gene TRBJ2-7; TRBD2 matches 13 bases. V trimming: 1 base; J trimming: 3 bases; junction bases outside the gene matches: 0. This CDR3 is 14 amino acids long. Germline V CDR1 and CDR2: DFQATT, SNEGSKA (reference sequence). The CDR3 reads CSARGTSGGYEQYF. For the CDR3, the DNA is TGCAGTGCTAGAGGGACTAGCGGGGGCTACGAGCAGTACTTC.

This clonotype appeared many times. This sequence joins TRBV6-5 and TRBJ2-1; 10 bases match TRBD2. The CDR3 covers 16 residues. Germline CDR1 and CDR2: MNHEY and SVGAGI. V shed 4 bases, J shed 9 bases, and the junction held 12 bases outside the gene matches. For the CDR3, the DNA is TGTGCCAGCAGTTCTTCTAGCGGGGGCCGGTCGCGTGAGCAGTTCTTC. Translated: CASSSSSGGRSREQFF.

This clonotype was counted many times. The chain carries TRBV7-9 and TRBJ1-6; 8 positions agree with TRBD1. Germline CDR1 and CDR2: SEHNR and FQNEAQ (reference sequence). V shed 4 bases, J shed 8 bases, and the junction held 4 bases outside the gene matches. The CDR3 loop spans 14 amino acids. DNA of the CDR3: TGTGCCAGCAGCTCAGGGGGCGACCATTCACCCCTCCACTTT. Its protein product is CASSSGGDHSPLHF.

This sequence joins TRBV20-1 and TRBJ1-1, with D maybe TRBD1 (5 bases). Germline lookup yields CDR1 DFQATT and CDR2 SNEGSKA (reference sequence). V lost 6 bases and J 1 base, leaving 15 bases between the germline ends. The CDR3 contains 14 residues. The CDR3 bases are TGCAGTGCCTCCGCCGGGGCTCCGAACACTGAAGCTTTCTTT. Translating gives CSASAGAPNTEAFF.

The sample holds many counts of this clonotype. The chain has TRBV9 and TRBJ2-1; tentatively, D is TRBD2 (6 bases). The ends were cut back, 3 bases at V and 3 bases at J, with 13 bases in the middle. Germline assignment: CDR1 SGDLS and CDR2 YYNGEE. CDR3 length: 15 residues. The CDR3 is CASSGIAANYNEQFF. CDR3 nucleotide sequence: TGTGCCAGCAGCGGGATAGCGGCGAACTACAATGAGCAGTTCTTC.

J is TRBJ1-2 and V is TRBV30; D is perhaps TRBD1 (6 bases). This CDR3 has 13 residues. The germline gives CDR1 GTSNPN, CDR2 SVGIG (reference sequence). The V and J ends lost 3 bases and 3 bases respectively, with 11 bases between them. CDR3 sequence reads: CAWRPTGHYGYTF. The CDR3 nucleotides are TGTGCCTGGAGACCCACAGGGCACTATGGCTACACCTTC.

This clonotype was seen only a few times. This rearrangement joins TRBV12-3 or TRBV12-4 to TRBJ2-5; D gene ambiguous. CDR3 length: 13 amino acids. V lost 6 bases, J lost 1 base, and 9 bases lay in between. This CDR3 is CASSLAAQETQYF. The CDR3 DNA reads TGTGCCAGCAGCCTCGCCGCCCAAGAGACCCAGTACTTC.

This clonotype was seen more than once but under ten times. CDR3 amino acids: CSARDPGRRYEQYF. CDR3 nucleotides: TGCAGTGCTAGAGATCCCGGACGGAGATACGAGCAGTACTTC. The chain has TRBV20-1 and TRBJ2-7; D gene ambiguous. Germline lookup yields CDR1 DFQATT and CDR2 SNEGSKA (reference sequence). The germline V and J ends were trimmed by 0 bases and 4 bases, with 13 bases remaining between them. There are 14 residues in the CDR3.

The sample holds a few counts of this clonotype. The rearrangement joins TRBV2 to TRBJ2-3, with D uncertain. Germline V gives CDR1 SNHLY, CDR2 FYNNEI. Trimming pared 9 bases from V and 1 base from J, leaving 11 bases between. CDR3 length equals 13 residues. This chain's CDR3 is CARDRPRTDTQYF. The CDR3 DNA sequence: TGTGCCAGGGACCGGCCGCGCACAGATACGCAGTATTTT.

The chain couples TRBV6-1 to TRBJ1-1; D not resolved. The CDR3 consists of 13 residues. The germline V and J ends were trimmed by 5 bases and 0 bases, with 7 bases remaining between them. Germline V gene data show CDR1 as MNHNS and CDR2 as SASEGT. The CDR3 DNA is TGTGCCAGCAGTCGGACTTTGAACACTGAAGCTTTCTTT. It translates to CASSRTLNTEAFF.

The chain recombines TRBV5-1 with TRBJ2-5; D ambiguous. V lost 3 bases to trimming and J lost 6 bases, with 15 bases between them. Looked up from germline, CDR1 is SGHRS and CDR2 is YFSETQ. The CDR3 extends over 14 amino acids. The CDR3 spells CASSSDPGGQTQYF. In DNA, the CDR3 is TGCGCCAGCAGCTCCGACCCCGGCGGACAGACCCAGTACTTC. The whole variable domain, remainder taken from reference TRBV5-1 and TRBJ2-5, is KAGVTQTPRYLIKTRGQQVTLSCSPISGHRSVSWYQQTPGQGLQFLFEYFSETQRNKGNFPGRFSGRQFSNSRSEMNVSTLELGDSALYLCASSSDPGGQTQYFGPGTRLLVL.

This clonotype turned up a few times. V is TRBV28 and J is TRBJ2-2; no firm D call. The CDR3 length is 14 residues. Trimming pared 8 bases from V and 0 bases from J, leaving 10 bases between. CDR1 MDHEN and CDR2 SYDVKM come from the germline V gene. DNA for the CDR3: TGTGCCAGCCGTGTCGGAGCGAACACCGGGGAGCTGTTTTTT. Encoded protein: CASRVGANTGELFF.

This clonotype was counted many times. The V call is TRBV5-4, the J call TRBJ2-3; D unresolved. The CDR3 is made up of 13 amino acids. V was pared by 0 bases and J by 5 bases, with 7 bases between. Looked up from germline, CDR1 is SGHNT and CDR2 is YYREEE (reference sequence). DNA of the CDR3: TGTGCCAGCAGCTTGGGACGCGGAGATACGCAGTATTTT. This sequence encodes CASSLGRGDTQYF. The whole variable domain, filled in from reference TRBV5-4 and TRBJ2-3, reads ETGVTQSPTHLIKTRGQQVTLRCSSQSGHNTVSWYQQALGQGPQFIFQYYREEENGRGNFPPRFSGLQFPNYSSELNVNALELDDSALYLCASSLGRGDTQYFGPGTRLTVL.

Many counts were recorded for this clonotype. The chain couples TRBV7-9 to TRBJ2-7, with D perhaps matching TRBD1 (6 bases). The CDR3 extends over 13 amino acids. Between the trimmed V and J ends, which lost 6 bases and 5 bases, there was a span of 14 bases. Germline V gene sequence: CDR1 SEHNR, CDR2 FQNEAQ (reference sequence). The CDR3 DNA is TGTGCCAGCAGGCCCTCAGGGGCCCACGAGCAGTACTTC. This encodes CASRPSGAHEQYF.

V is TRBV7-2 and J is TRBJ2-3; 9 nucleotides line up with TRBD2. CDR1 and CDR2 from the germline V gene are SGHTA and FQGNSA. The CDR3 loop spans 19 amino acids. V lost 5 bases and J lost 0; bases outside the gene matches: 15. CDR3 loop: CASSPGWLAGLSSTDTQYF. The CDR3 bases are TGTGCCAGCAGCCCAGGTTGGCTAGCGGGGTTGTCTAGCACAGATACGCAGTATTTT.